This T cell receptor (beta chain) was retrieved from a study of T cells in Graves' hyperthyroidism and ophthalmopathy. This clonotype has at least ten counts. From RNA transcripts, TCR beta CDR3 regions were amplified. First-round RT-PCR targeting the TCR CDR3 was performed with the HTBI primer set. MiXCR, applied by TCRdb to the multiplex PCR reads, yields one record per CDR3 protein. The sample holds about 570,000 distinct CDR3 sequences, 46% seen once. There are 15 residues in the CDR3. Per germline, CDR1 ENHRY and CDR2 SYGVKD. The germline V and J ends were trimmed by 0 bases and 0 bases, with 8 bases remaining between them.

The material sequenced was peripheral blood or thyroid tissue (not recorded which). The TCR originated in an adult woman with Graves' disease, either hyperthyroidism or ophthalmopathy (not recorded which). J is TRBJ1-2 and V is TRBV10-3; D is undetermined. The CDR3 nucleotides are TGTGCCATCAGTGAGTCTGCAGGACCTAACTATGGCTACACCTTC. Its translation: CAISESAGPNYGYTF.